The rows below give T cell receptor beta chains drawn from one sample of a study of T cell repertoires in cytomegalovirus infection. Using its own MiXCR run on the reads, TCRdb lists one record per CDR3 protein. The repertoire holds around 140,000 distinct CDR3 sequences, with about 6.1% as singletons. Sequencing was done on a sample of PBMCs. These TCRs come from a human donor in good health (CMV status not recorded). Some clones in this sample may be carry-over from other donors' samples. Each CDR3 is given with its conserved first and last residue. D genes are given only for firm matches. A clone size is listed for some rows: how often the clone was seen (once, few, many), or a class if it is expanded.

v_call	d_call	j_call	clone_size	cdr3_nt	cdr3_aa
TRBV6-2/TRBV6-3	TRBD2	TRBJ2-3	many	TGTGCCAGCAGCCCCTCGGGACTAGGTCTTCAAATCACAGATACGCAGTATTTT	CASSPSGLGLQITDTQYF
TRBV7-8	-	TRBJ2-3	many	TGTGCCAGCAGCTTAGAGGCACTCACAGATACGCAGTATTTT	CASSLEALTDTQYF
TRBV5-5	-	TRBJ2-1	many	TGTGCCAGCAGCTCCGAGGAGGGGGCCTCCTACAATGAGCAGTTCTTC	CASSSEEGASYNEQFF
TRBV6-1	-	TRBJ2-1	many	TGTGCCAGCATACAAGCTGATCTTGGTGACAATGAGCAGTTCTTC	CASIQADLGDNEQFF
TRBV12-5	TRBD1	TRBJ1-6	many	TGTGCTAGTGGTATCGGACAGGGCCGCGTAGAGAATTCACCCCTCCACTTT	CASGIGQGRVENSPLHF
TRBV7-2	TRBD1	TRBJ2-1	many	TGTGCCAGCAGCTTACAGGGGGCTGGTGAGCAGTTCTTC	CASSLQGAGEQFF
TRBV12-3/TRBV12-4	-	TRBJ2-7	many	TGTGCCAGCAGCTCCCCGGGGTTTAAGGACGAGCAGTACTTC	CASSSPGFKDEQYF
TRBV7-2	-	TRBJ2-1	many	TGTGCCAGCAGCCTCCCCCCCAACAATGAGCAGTTCTTC	CASSLPPNNEQFF
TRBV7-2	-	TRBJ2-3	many	TGTGCCAGCAGCGCCGGGACTGGGTCGGTCCATACGCAGTATTTT	CASSAGTGSVHTQYF
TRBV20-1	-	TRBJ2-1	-	TGCAGTGCTAGAGGTCCGGGGGGCCCGGGGAATGAGCAGTTCTTC	CSARGPGGPGNEQFF
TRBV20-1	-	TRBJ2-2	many	TGCAGTGCTAGAGATATGGGGACCGGGGAGCTGTTTTTT	CSARDMGTGELFF
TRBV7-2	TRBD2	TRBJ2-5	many	TGTGCCAGCAGCTTAACTAGCGGGGGCAAGACCCAGTACTTC	CASSLTSGGKTQYF
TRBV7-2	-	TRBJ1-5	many	TGTGCCAGCAGCTTAGGGGGCAGGGTGAGCAATCAGCCCCAGCATTTT	CASSLGGRVSNQPQHF
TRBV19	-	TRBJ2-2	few	TGTGCCAGTAGTACGCCCCGACAAGGGATGGAGGAGCTGTTTTTT	CASSTPRQGMEELFF
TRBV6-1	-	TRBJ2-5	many	TGTGCCAGCAGTCCCTCGGCGGGGAGGTTGGAGACCCAGTACTTC	CASSPSAGRLETQYF
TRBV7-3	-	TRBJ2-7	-	TGTGCCAGCAGCCTAAGGTGGGATATTGGTTACGAGCAGTACTTC	CASSLRWDIGYEQYF
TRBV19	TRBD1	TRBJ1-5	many	TGTGCCACCTCTGGGGACAGCCCCATAAGGACCCAGCATTTT	CATSGDSPIRTQHF
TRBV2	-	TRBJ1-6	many	TGTGCCAGCAGCGTCGACAGGAGTTCTAATTCACCCCTCCACTTT	CASSVDRSSNSPLHF
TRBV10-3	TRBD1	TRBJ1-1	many	TGTGCCATCAGTTTCGGTGGGGGACAGGGGGCAGGATTGAACACTGAAGCTTTCTTT	CAISFGGGQGAGLNTEAFF
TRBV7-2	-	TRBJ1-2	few	TGTGCCAGCAGCTTACAGGGATATGGCTACACCTTC	CASSLQGYGYTF
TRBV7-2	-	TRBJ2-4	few	TGTGCCAGCAGCACGGGGCGGGTACCCAAAAACATTCAGTACTTC	CASSTGRVPKNIQYF
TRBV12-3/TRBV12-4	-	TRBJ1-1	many	TGTGCCAGCAGTTTAGCCAACACTGAAGCTTTCTTT	CASSLANTEAFF
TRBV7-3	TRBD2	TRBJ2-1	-	TGTGCCAGCAGCTCCTATGGCGGGGGTCTCGGTGAGCAGTTCTTC	CASSSYGGGLGEQFF
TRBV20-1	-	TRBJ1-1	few	TGCAGTGGCATGATAGACACTGAAGCTTTCTTT	CSGMIDTEAFF
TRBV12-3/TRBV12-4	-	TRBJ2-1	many	TGTGCCAGCAGTGGTTTGATGGGGGGCAATGAGCAGTTCTTC	CASSGLMGGNEQFF
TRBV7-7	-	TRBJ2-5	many	TGTGCTAGCAGCTCCGGGCGTGGGGTAGGGCAGACCCAGTACTTC	CASSSGRGVGQTQYF
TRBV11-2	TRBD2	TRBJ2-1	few	TGTGCCAGCAGCTTCACGACTAGCGGGGCCATGGGCGAGCAGTTCTTC	CASSFTTSGAMGEQFF
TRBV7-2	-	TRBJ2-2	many	TGTGCCAGCAGCTCTAGGATCGCGAACACCGGGGAGCTGTTTTTT	CASSSRIANTGELFF
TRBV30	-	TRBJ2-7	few	TGTGCCTGGAGTGTACCCACGGGACACACACGGCCTTACGAGCAGTACTTC	CAWSVPTGHTRPYEQYF
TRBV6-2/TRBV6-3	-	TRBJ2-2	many	TGTGCCAGCAGCTTCCTCCGGGGGCCAATGAACACCGGGGAGCTGTTTTTT	CASSFLRGPMNTGELFF
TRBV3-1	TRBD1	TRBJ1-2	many	TGTGCCAGCAGCCGGGACAGACAGAACTATGGCTACACCTTC	CASSRDRQNYGYTF
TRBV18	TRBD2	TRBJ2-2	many	TGTGCCAGCTCACCACTAGCGGGTTCGAACACCGGGGAGCTGTTTTTT	CASSPLAGSNTGELFF
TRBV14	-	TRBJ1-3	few	TGTGCCAGCAGCCACCGGGGGCTTACTGGAAACACCATATATTTT	CASSHRGLTGNTIYF
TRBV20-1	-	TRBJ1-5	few	TGCAGTGCCCTGAACAGGGGCAATCAGCCCCAGCATTTT	CSALNRGNQPQHF
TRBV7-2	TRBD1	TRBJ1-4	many	TGTGCCAGCAGCTTGGCAGGCGGGCAGGGGGCCAGGGAAAAACTGTTTTTT	CASSLAGGQGAREKLFF
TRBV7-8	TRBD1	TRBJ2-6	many	TGTGCCAGCAGCCTCGAAGACAGGGGTTTTGGGGCCAACGTCCTGACTTTC	CASSLEDRGFGANVLTF
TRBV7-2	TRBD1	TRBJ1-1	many	TGTGCCAGCAGCGCACAGACAGGGGGAGACACTGAAGCTTTCTTT	CASSAQTGGDTEAFF
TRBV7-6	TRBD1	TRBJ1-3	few	TGTGCCAGCAGCTTTACAGGGGCTGGAAACACCATATATTTT	CASSFTGAGNTIYF
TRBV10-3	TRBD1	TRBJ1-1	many	TGTGCCATCCGGCACAGGGGCGAGTTGGACACTGAAGCTTTCTTT	CAIRHRGELDTEAFF
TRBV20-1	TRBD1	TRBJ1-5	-	TGCAGTGCTTCTGACAGGGGTCGCAATCAGCCCCAGCATTTT	CSASDRGRNQPQHF
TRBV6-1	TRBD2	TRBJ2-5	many	TGTGCCAGCAGCGCCACGGGACTAGCGGGGGGAGAGACCCAGTACTTC	CASSATGLAGGETQYF
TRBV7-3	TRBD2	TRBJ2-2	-	TGTGCCAGCAGCTTTTCGGGGGGGGAGAACACCGGGGAGCTGTTTTTT	CASSFSGGENTGELFF
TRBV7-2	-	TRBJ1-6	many	TGTGCCAGCAGCTTATATGGACAAGAAAATTCACCCCTCCACTTT	CASSLYGQENSPLHF
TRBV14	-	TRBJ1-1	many	TGTGCCAGCAGCAGCTTACCCTGGACTGAAGCTTTCTTT	CASSSLPWTEAFF
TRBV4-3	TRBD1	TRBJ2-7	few	TGCGCCAGCAGCCAAGGGGGCAGGGGGCGGCATGAGCAGTACTTC	CASSQGGRGRHEQYF
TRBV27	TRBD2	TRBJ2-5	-	TGTGCCAGCAGTTTATCAGCGGGGGGGCTGACCCAGTACTTC	CASSLSAGGLTQYF
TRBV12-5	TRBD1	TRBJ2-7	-	TGTGCTAGTGGTAAAGGGACAGGTGGAGCCTACGAGCAGTACTTC	CASGKGTGGAYEQYF